These 25 T cell receptor beta chains were sequenced from one sample in a study of regulatory T cells in long-lasting Graves disease. CDR3-region Arm-PCR and iRepertoire HTBI primers produced the TCR beta libraries. TCRdb itself ran the multiplex PCR reads through MiXCR, one entry per CDR3 protein. In the table there are approximately 400,000 distinct CDR3 sequences, around 11% of which are singletons. Time point defined: newly diagnosed GD, antithyroid drugs for less than 3 months. PBMC RNA was the source of the TCR library. Another study also made use of these data, one on T cells in Graves' hyperthyroidism and ophthalmopathy.

The sample was peripheral blood mononuclear cells (PBMCs), taken at new diagnosis, from a patient treated with antithyroid drugs. The source is a woman younger than 30 with Graves disease.

Comments on this clonotype: Possible read error: a much larger clone is one base away. The chain carries TRBV6-9 and TRBJ2-3; no clear D. The V and J ends lost 4 bases and 2 bases respectively, with 13 bases between them. Germline values: CDR1 MNHGY, CDR2 SVAAGI. The CDR3 runs to 15 residues. The CDR3 reads CASSSHMAVTDTQYF. The CDR3 DNA is TGTGCCAGCAGTTCCCATATGGCCGTCACAGATACGCAGTATTTT.

This clonotype has a handful of counts. This rearrangement joins TRBV7-6 to TRBJ2-1, with 9 bases matching TRBD2. Germline CDR1 and CDR2: SGHVS and FNYEAQ. V shed 1 base, J shed 7 bases, and the junction held 8 bases outside the gene matches. The CDR3 contains 16 residues. CDR3 sequence reads: CASSLGTSGGRNEQFF. In DNA, the CDR3 is TGTGCCAGCAGCTTAGGAACCAGCGGGGGGAGGAATGAGCAGTTCTTC.

The J gene is TRBJ2-7, the V gene TRBV20-1; D is perhaps TRBD1 (6 bases). CDR3 length equals 14 residues. Trimming cost V 1 base and J 2 bases, with 12 bases left between them. The V gene's germline CDR1 is DFQATT and CDR2 SNEGSKA (reference sequence). The CDR3 loop is CSARVAGDPYEQYF. For the CDR3, the DNA is TGCAGTGCTAGAGTGGCAGGGGATCCCTACGAGCAGTACTTC.

The sample holds many counts of this clonotype. The CDR3 nucleotides are TGTGCCAGCAGCCTCAAAACTGGGGCCTGGGGCACTGAAGCTTTCTTT. It is translated as CASSLKTGAWGTEAFF. This sequence joins TRBV11-2 and TRBJ1-1; D perhaps matches TRBD1 (5 bases). Trimming removed 5 bases at V and 4 bases at J, with 20 bases between. The CDR3 is made up of 16 amino acids. CDR1 SGHAT and CDR2 FQNNGV come from the germline V gene.

This clonotype was detected many times. This chain links TRBV7-2 with TRBJ2-7, with 8 bases that match TRBD2. This CDR3 is 16 amino acids long. Trimming cost V 4 bases and J 3 bases; bases outside gene matches: 11. Germline CDR1 and CDR2: SGHTA and FQGNSA. The CDR3 DNA sequence: TGTGCCAGCAGCTCAGGGCCCGGGACTAGAGTCTACGAGCAGTACTTC. Amino acid sequence: CASSSGPGTRVYEQYF.

This clonotype was recorded at least ten times. DNA for the CDR3: TGCAGCGTCGGGGGATTCATGAACACTGAAGCTTTCTTT. This codes for CSVGGFMNTEAFF. This chain connects TRBV29-1 to TRBJ1-1; perhaps TRBD1 as D (5 bases). Per germline, CDR1 SQVTM and CDR2 ANQGSEA. Trimming took 6 bases from V and 0 from J, leaving 11 bases between them. The CDR3 contains 13 residues.

This clonotype was seen at least ten times. The chain joins TRBV7-8 to TRBJ2-1, with a tentative D call TRBD1 (5 bases). The CDR3 has 13 residues. Germline loops: CDR1 SGHVS, CDR2 FQNEAQ. The ends were cut back, 1 base at V and 7 bases at J, with 8 bases in the middle. The CDR3 loop is CASSLGGWNEQFF. For the CDR3, the DNA is TGTGCCAGCAGCTTAGGGGGCTGGAATGAGCAGTTCTTC. The complete variable domain, with remaining parts taken from reference TRBV7-8 and TRBJ2-1, reads GAGVSQSPRYKVAKRGQDVALRCDPISGHVSLFWYQQALGQGPEFLTYFQNEAQLDKSGLPSDRFFAERPEGSVSTLKIQRTQQEDSAVYLCASSLGGWNEQFFGPGTRLTVL.

This clonotype was detected ten times or more. The genes are TRBV28 and TRBJ2-3, with 10 bases identical to TRBD2. Germline CDR1 and CDR2: MDHEN and SYDVKM. V lost 5 bases to trimming and J lost 5 bases; unmatched junction nucleotides: 10. The CDR3 has 16 amino acids. In DNA, the CDR3 is TGTGCCAGCAGTCCGACCTCGGGACTAGCGAGAGATACGCAGTATTTT. It specifies CASSPTSGLARDTQYF. Full variable domain (outside the CDR3, taken from reference TRBV28 and TRBJ2-3): DVKVTQSSRYLVKRTGEKVFLECVQDMDHENMFWYRQDPGLGLRLIYFSYDVKMKEKGDIPEGYSVSREKKERFSLILESASTNQTSMYLCASSPTSGLARDTQYFGPGTRLTVL.

This clonotype was detected many times. The chain employs TRBV6-1 and TRBJ1-1; D gene ambiguous. V dropped 6 bases and J dropped 0 bases, with 14 bases sitting between them. Germline CDR1 MNHNS, CDR2 SASEGT. The CDR3 runs to 15 residues. The CDR3 DNA sequence: TGTGCCAGCAGCCACCCGGGCAGCCTGAACACTGAAGCTTTCTTT. This translates into CASSHPGSLNTEAFF.

The chain employs TRBV20-1 and TRBJ2-7; unclear D gene. This CDR3 is built from 14 residues. Germline CDR1 reads DFQATT; CDR2 reads SNEGSKA (reference sequence). V lost 5 bases and J 4 bases, leaving 18 bases between the germline ends. CDR3 nucleotide sequence: TGCAGTGCTTCTGCCAATCGTGCACCGTACGAGCAGTACTTC. Its protein is CSASANRAPYEQYF.

This clonotype was observed a few times. The gene calls are TRBV9 and TRBJ1-2; a weak D match, TRBD1 (5 bases). CDR1 is SGDLS and CDR2 is YYNGEE in the germline V gene. V lost 0 bases, J lost 4 bases, and 10 bases lay in between. The CDR3 loop spans 14 amino acids. CDR3 nucleotides: TGTGCCAGCAGCGTAGGCCATGACAGCTATGGCTACACCTTC. It specifies CASSVGHDSYGYTF.

The chain has TRBV27 and TRBJ1-1; no reliable D call. There are 16 residues in the CDR3. Trimming took off 6 bases at V and 4 bases at J, with 21 bases between the two ends. Germline V CDR1 and CDR2: MNHEY, SMNVEV (reference sequence). CDR3 amino acids: CASSQATPAVVTEAFF. CDR3 nucleotides: TGTGCCAGCAGCCAAGCTACACCTGCGGTTGTCACTGAAGCTTTCTTT.

This clonotype was seen a few times. A much larger clone differs by one base, so this may be a read error. In this CDR3 the conserved last residue, phenylalanine or tryptophan, is missing, so a read error is likely. The chain has TRBV7-3 and TRBJ2-2; TRBD2 is a possible D gene (6 bases). The V gene lost 4 bases and the J gene lost 1 base, with 13 bases spanning the gap. There are 16 residues in the CDR3. Germline-derived CDR1 and CDR2 are SGHTA and FQGTGA. The CDR3, as DNA: TGTGCCAGCAGCTCTCTAGCGACTATGAACACCGGGGAGCTGTTTTCT. It translates to CASSSLATMNTGELFS.

Only a few counts were recorded for this clonotype. Here the CDR3 DNA reads TGTGCCATCAGTCCACTGGCGGGAGAGGGTCCCGGGGAGCTGTTTTTT. It translates to CAISPLAGEGPGELFF. The chain couples TRBV10-3 to TRBJ2-2, with TRBD2 identical over 7 bases. CDR3 size: 16 residues. Germline V gives CDR1 ENHRY, CDR2 SYGVKD. With V trimmed by 5 bases and J by 6 bases, 12 bases remained unmatched.

The J gene is TRBJ1-5, the V gene TRBV10-3; TRBD1 might be the D (5 bases). V lost 3 bases, J lost 1 base, and 10 bases lay in between. CDR3 size: 15 residues. Germline V gives CDR1 ENHRY, CDR2 SYGVKD. The CDR3 here is CAISDEGPSNQPQHF. For the CDR3, the DNA is TGTGCCATCAGTGATGAGGGACCGAGCAATCAGCCCCAGCATTTT.

This clonotype was recorded many times. The CDR3 is CASSPLTVLNTEAFF. The CDR3, as DNA: TGTGCCAGCTCACCCCTTACAGTGCTCAACACTGAAGCTTTCTTT. The genes are TRBV18 and TRBJ1-1, with D uncertain. The CDR3 extends over 15 amino acids. The V gene's germline CDR1 is KGHSH and CDR2 LQKENI. Trimming removed 3 bases from V and 2 bases from J, with 13 bases in between. Looking up the rest from reference TRBV18 and TRBJ1-1 gives the full variable domain: NAGVMQNPRHLVRRRGQEARLRCSPMKGHSHVYWYRQLPEEGLKFMVYLQKENIIDESGMPKERFSAEFPKEGPSILRIQQVVRGDSAAYFCASSPLTVLNTEAFFGQGTRLTVV.

The sample holds many counts of this clonotype. The chain couples TRBV7-6 to TRBJ2-1; perhaps TRBD2 as D (5 bases). V was trimmed by 1 base and J by 12 bases, leaving 10 bases between them. This CDR3 contains 12 residues. The germline CDR1 and CDR2 sequences are SGHVS and FNYEAQ. CDR3: CASSLGEGPQFF. The DNA of the CDR3 is TGTGCCAGCAGCTTAGGTGAGGGTCCGCAGTTCTTC.

There are many counts of this clonotype. The chain joins TRBV20-1 to TRBJ2-7, with D possibly being TRBD1 or TRBD2 (5 bases each). CDR3 length: 13 residues. CDR1 DFQATT and CDR2 SNEGSKA come from the germline V gene (reference sequence). The V and J ends lost 5 bases and 1 base respectively, with 12 bases between them. Here the CDR3 reads CSAVPGPSYEQYF. The DNA for the CDR3 is TGCAGTGCTGTACCGGGACCTTCCTACGAGCAGTACTTC.

This clonotype was recorded many times. A junction boundary mismatches the germline segment, possibly from a read error. V is TRBV12-3 or TRBV12-4 and J is TRBJ2-3; D not certain. The CDR3 is 12 residues long. CDR3: CASSLVPDTQYF. The CDR3, as DNA: TGTGCCAGCAGCTTAGTTCCAGATACGCAGTATTTT.

This clonotype was recorded many times. This chain joins TRBV20-1 and TRBJ1-2, with 7 bases matching TRBD1. Per the germline V gene, CDR1 is DFQATT and CDR2 is SNEGSKA (reference sequence). This CDR3 comprises 15 residues. V was clipped by 6 bases and J by 4 bases; unmatched bases: 14. CDR3 DNA sequence: TGCAGTGCGTATAGACAGGGTTTGGTGCGCTATGGCTACACCTTC. Its translation: CSAYRQGLVRYGYTF.

V and J are TRBV5-1 and TRBJ2-5, with a tentative D call TRBD1 (6 bases). Looked up from germline, CDR1 is SGHRS and CDR2 is YFSETQ. CDR3 size: 13 residues. V gave up 3 bases and J gave up 2 bases, with 8 bases separating them. CDR3 sequence (DNA): TGCGCCAGCAGCTCAGGACAGCAAGAGACCCAGTACTTC. This codes for CASSSGQQETQYF.

This clonotype was seen at least ten times. The chain links TRBV27 to TRBJ2-5; D could derive from TRBD1 or TRBD2 (5 bases each). This CDR3 has 15 residues. Germline-derived CDR1 and CDR2 are MNHEY and SMNVEV (reference sequence). Trimming pared 0 bases from V and 7 bases from J, leaving 15 bases between. CDR3 nucleotide sequence: TGTGCCAGCAGTTTATCCGGGGCCACCCCCGCGACCCAGTACTTC. Encoded protein: CASSLSGATPATQYF.

About this clonotype: A far more abundant clone sits one base away, making this likely a read error. The chain combines TRBV12-3 or TRBV12-4 with TRBJ1-2; no definite D call. The CDR3 consists of 19 residues. Between the trimmed V and J ends, which lost 6 bases and 4 bases, there was a span of 30 bases. CDR3 sequence reads: CASSSPRIVSDATTYGYTF. The CDR3 DNA sequence: TGTGCCAGCAGCTCACCCCGTATAGTATCCGACGCCACTACCTATGGCTACACCTTC.

This clonotype came up many times. The gene calls are TRBV12-3 or TRBV12-4 and TRBJ1-4; D ambiguous. V lost 4 bases to trimming and J lost 4 bases, with 19 bases between them. This CDR3 is built from 17 residues. The DNA for the CDR3 is TGTGCCAGCAGTTCGGAGCCCGAAATTCCCCTTAATGAAAAACTGTTTTTT. Amino acid sequence: CASSSEPEIPLNEKLFF.

This clonotype was seen ten or more times. This chain connects TRBV12-3 or TRBV12-4 to TRBJ2-1, with D possibly matching TRBD1 (6 bases). Trimming pared 5 bases from V and 5 bases from J, leaving 28 bases between. This CDR3 is built from 19 residues. CDR3 DNA sequence: TGTGCCAGCAGTGCTTACTTCCTCGGACAGCCTGCATCAAACAATGAGCAGTTCTTC. This codes for CASSAYFLGQPASNNEQFF.